The T cell receptor (beta chain) under discussion was sequenced for a study of T cells in Graves' hyperthyroidism and ophthalmopathy. In this sample, this clonotype turned up many times. Regions amplified from RNA transcripts were the TCR beta CDR3 regions. Initially, a first-round RT-PCR of the TCR CDR3 employed the HTBI primer set. TCRdb reprocessed the multiplex PCR reads via MiXCR and lists one record per CDR3 protein. The sample records hundreds of thousands of distinct CDR3 sequences, more than 30% being singletons. What was sequenced was blood. The source of this sequence is a young man with Graves' hyperthyroidism.

CDR3 protein: CASSFISGANVLTF. As DNA, the CDR3 is TGTGCCAGCAGTTTCATCTCTGGGGCCAACGTCCTGACTTTC. This chain connects TRBV12-3 or TRBV12-4 to TRBJ2-6; D is unresolved. V was trimmed by 3 bases and J by 0 bases, leaving 3 bases between them. There are 14 residues in the CDR3.